This T cell receptor (beta chain) is from a study of identical twins. About this clonotype itself: Antigen specificity is unknown.

The authors used template switching to add a universal primer site and gave cDNA unique molecular identifiers. TCRdb re-called the 5' RACE reads through MiXCR, storing one row per CDR3 protein. The table has roughly 750,000 distinct CDR3 sequences, less than 25% seen once. The study's findings and limits: Fewer insertions characterized abundant cord blood beta clonotypes, whereas memory repertoires showed none.

V was trimmed by 5 bases and J by 8 bases, leaving 16 bases between them. The germline V gene has CDR1 KGHSH and CDR2 LQKENI. The CDR3 is 15 residues long. These records were also assigned to another study, of T cells expressing NK-cell markers. That report notes: In sorted CD3+CD56+NKG2C+, CD3+CD56+NKG2C- and CD3+CD56-NKG2C+ T cells, TCR beta repertoires were obtained. Where four donors were concerned, these clonotypes also led the CD3+CD56-NKG2C+ fraction.

The source is a woman aged 18 to 35 in good health. The V gene is TRBV18, the J gene TRBJ1-6; D is ambiguous. Sequencing used PBMCs. For the CDR3, the DNA is TGTGCCAGCTCAACGAGGATCCAACTGGATTCACCCCTCCACTTT. This encodes CASSTRIQLDSPLHF.